This T cell receptor (beta chain) was observed in a study of blood T cell repertoires in COVID-19 (dated by TCRdb to about 2020). About the full investigation: The collaborator samples originated in the United States, Italy and Spain and spanned the acute and convalescent phases of COVID-19. A de-identified subject ID, COVID-19 status, age in years and sex were almost always included in the sample metadata. The material from the prospective study consisted of cDNA or gDNA derived from T cells, B-cell-depleted T cells, or PBMCs. The repertoires were released in a freely available public database meant as a resource for research on the immune response to SARS-CoV-2. The dataset comprised deeply sampled blood TCRbeta repertoires from subjects exposed to, actively infected with, or recovered from COVID-19. Where available, HLA class I and class II types were taken from metadata supplied by the sample provider and were not determined by assay-based typing. The samples were drawn from the first 160 participants of the ongoing ImmuneRACE study and from more than 1,000 subjects provided by 6 global collaborators. Paper-wide results and their limitations: The quantity of clinical and demographic metadata differed by source and by participant and was supplied without curation.

TCRbeta CDR3 regions were amplified from genomic DNA by means of the immunoSEQ Assay, a bias-controlled multiplex PCR. The study's own analysis went as follows. The number of nucleated cells in each sample was estimated from the amplification of reference gene primers within the assay. To quantify the absolute abundance of each unique TCRbeta CDR3 rearrangement, sequence reads were collapsed and filtered. For each sample, productive Simpson clonality was calculated by taking the square root of Simpson's diversity index across productive rearrangements. The clones in this table, taken by TCRdb from immuneACCESS, are in-frame only. Not every clone is retained; where verified, under half of the shortfall comes from an unresolved V gene, and the cause of the rest is unknown. That table gives V, J and clone size, and the DNA gave D and trimming. The sample records some 300,000 clones, over 75% of which are singletons. The ten largest make up around 0.9% of the sample.

About this clone itself: What this receptor recognizes is not known. Base qualities were left out, and no much larger clone turns up one base away.

Trimming accounts for 1 base at V and 2 bases at J, while the number of junction bases matched to no gene is 3. The germline V gene (reference sequence) yields SEHNR for CDR1 and FQNEAQ for CDR2. The CDR3 measures 15 amino acids from cysteine to phenylalanine. Kept here is only the CDR3 DNA, which spans 45 bases and is read in frame from base 1. Participants in the prospective study were aged about 18 to 89 years, lived in more than 20 United States geographic areas, and enrolled through a virtual design. Cohort assignment in the prospective study relied on participant-reported clinical history from a screening survey and a study questionnaire. Recovered participants in ImmuneRACE Cohort 3 were defined as having two consecutive negative NP/OP PCR tests, clearance from a healthcare professional, or resolution of symptoms. In the prospective study, whole blood, serum and a nasopharyngeal or oropharyngeal swab were collected from each participant by mobile phlebotomists. Participants in the prospective study had the option to provide additional blood draws and questionnaires over a roughly 2-month period. Blood samples from the prospective study were shipped frozen or at room temperature prior to DNA extraction.

The sample taken for sequencing was PBMCs or T cells enriched from blood (not recorded which). The chain links TRBV7-9 with TRBJ2-3, with 7 bases in between that match TRBD1. This receptor was taken from a woman in her twenties or thirties who had recovered from COVID-19. The DNA reads TGTGCCAGCAGCTTAGGGCAGGGGGACACAGATACGCAGTATTTT. Translated, this gives CASSLGQGDTDTQYF.